The sequence of this TCR beta chain was determined in a study of blood T cell repertoires in COVID-19. Background on the study: There were acute and convalescent COVID-19 samples, and they came from the United States, Italy and Spain.

With 3 bases removed from V and 4 bases from J, the gap between germline ends came to 16 bases. CDR3 length equals 16 residues. Germline V CDR1 and CDR2: SGDLS, YYNGEE. The data were produced by immunoSEQ multiplex PCR, yet TCRdb's version contains in-frame clones alone and is incomplete. The sample records about 270,000 clones, approximately 86% being singletons. The TCR originated in a woman aged 18-29 years who had recovered from COVID-19. The material sequenced was PBMCs or T cells enriched from blood (not recorded which). This rearrangement joins TRBV9 to TRBJ2-2; TRBD2 is a possible D gene (6 bases). CDR3 loop: CASSAHGRGTTGELFF. CDR3 DNA sequence: TGTGCCAGCAGCGCACACGGGCGGGGAACCACCGGGGAGCTGTTTTTT.